This T cell receptor beta chain was observed in a study of blood T cells in healthy people across ages. Notes on the study in general: Unsorted PBMCs prevented conclusive naive versus antigen-experienced comparison. A strong correlation between TCR beta diversity and naive T cell percentage was seen.

It was around 9 milliliters of peripheral blood that were drawn from each donor. A second PCR, run for roughly 7 to 11 cycles, used a sample-barcoded 5' primer plus a J-beta primer mix. TCRdb reprocessed the 5' RACE reads via MiXCR and lists one record per CDR3 protein. Of some 1,800,000 distinct CDR3 sequences listed, roughly two fifths are singletons. This clonotype was detected only a few times. As yet, its antigen is unknown. Germline V lookup: CDR1 SGHTA, CDR2 FQGNSA. The V end lost 4 bases, the J end lost 2 bases, and 6 bases lay between the germline ends. This CDR3 comprises 13 residues. This sequence was found in a human donor in good health. The sample comprised blood. The chain uses TRBV7-2 and TRBJ2-1; D is unresolved. The CDR3 DNA is TGTGCCAGCAGCTCCCAGGCCTACAATGAGCAGTTCTTC. Protein: CASSSQAYNEQFF.